The 6 T cell receptor beta chains presented below share a single source sample, sequenced in a study of control samples from healthy donors and cancer patients. This table comes from immunoSEQ multiplex PCR, and its TCRdb copy is limited to in-frame clones, with some not included. The sample includes over 150,000 clones, over 85% of them seen just once. Source material: blood. The receptors originated from a man aged 35 to 55 in good health.

This rearrangement joins TRBV3-1 (or the pseudogene TRBV3-2) to TRBJ2-2, with D maybe TRBD1 (6 bases). Germline CDR1 reads LGHDT; CDR2 reads YNNKEL (reference sequence). V dropped 0 bases and J dropped 2 bases, with 13 bases sitting between them. This CDR3 has 17 residues. Written as DNA, the CDR3 is TGTGCCAGCAGCCAAGAGGGGTACAGGGAAAACACCGGGGAGCTGTTTTTT. The encoded protein is CASSQEGYRENTGELFF.

This sequence joins TRBV6-5 and TRBJ1-5; D perhaps matches TRBD1 (6 bases). V was clipped by 10 bases and J by 4 bases, with 17 bases between them. The CDR3 is 14 amino acids. CDR1 and CDR2 (germline): MNHEY, SVGAGI. The CDR3 nucleotides are TGTGCCACCCATACAGGGCTTGGGAATCAGCCCCAGCATTTT. Protein sequence: CATHTGLGNQPQHF.

This clone came up once. The rearrangement links TRBV6-4 to TRBJ2-3; D remains unclear. This CDR3 is 14 amino acids long. Germline lookup yields CDR1 MRHNA and CDR2 SNTAGT. Trimming stripped 3 bases from V and 1 base from J, with 8 bases between. CDR3 nucleotide sequence: TGTGCCAGCAGTGAAGGACGGGGCACAGATACGCAGTATTTT. It yields the protein CASSEGRGTDTQYF.

The chain is built from TRBV3-1 (or the pseudogene TRBV3-2) and TRBJ1-1; 9 bases match TRBD1. The CDR3 contains 13 residues. The V gene's germline CDR1 is LGHDT and CDR2 YNNKEL (reference sequence). The trim removed 4 bases at V and 12 bases at J, leaving 9 bases unmatched. This chain's CDR3 is CASSRGTGPPTFF. The CDR3 bases are TGTGCCAGCAGCCGAGGGACAGGGCCACCTACTTTCTTT.

Turning to this clone: The same CDR3 is also encoded by other DNA sequences in this sample. V is TRBV11-2 and J is TRBJ1-3; D not certain. The germline V gene has CDR1 SGHAT and CDR2 FQNNGV. V lost 1 base and J 4 bases, leaving 5 bases between the germline ends. The CDR3 totals 13 residues. CDR3 in DNA: TGTGCCAGCAGCTTAGGGCAGGGAAACACCATATATTTT. Its translation is CASSLGQGNTIYF. The variable domain in full, completed from reference TRBV11-2 and TRBJ1-3, reads EAGVAQSPRYKIIEKRQSVAFWCNPISGHATLYWYQQILGQGPKLLIQFQNNGVVDDSQLPKDRFSAERLKGVDSTLKIQPAKLEDSAVYLCASSLGQGNTIYFGEGSWLTVV.

The V and J genes are TRBV6-5 and TRBJ2-2; no clear D gene. The V gene's germline CDR1 is MNHEY and CDR2 SVGAGI. V lost 0 bases and J 5 bases, leaving 4 bases between the germline ends. CDR3 length: 13 amino acids. The CDR3 region has the DNA TGTGCCAGCAGTTACTCCGGGACCGGGGAGCTGTTTTTT. Translating gives CASSYSGTGELFF.